Listed below are T cell receptor beta chains from one sample, sequenced in a study of T cells in localized non-small cell lung cancer. The assay was immunoSEQ multiplex PCR, and TCRdb's table has in-frame clones only and misses some. The table shows tens of thousands of clones, with 86% occurring only once. The sample was peripheral blood, taken before any cancer treatment. The source of these receptors is a male donor aged 60 or older with stage III squamous cell lung carcinoma. CDR3s include the opening cysteine and the closing phenylalanine or tryptophan. A D gene is named only where the DNA matches it firmly. Clone size is stated in some rows and not others, as once, few, many or a class when expanded.

J gene	clone size	V gene	D gene	CDR3 DNA	CDR3 protein
TRBJ2-7	.	TRBV5-4	TRBD1	TGTGCCAGCAGCTTTCCGGGGACAGGGAGAAACGAGCAGTACTTC	CASSFPGTGRNEQYF
TRBJ1-2	.	TRBV9	TRBD1	TGTGCCAGCAGCGTAGAGGTCCTGGGACAGGATGGCTACACCTTC	CASSVEVLGQDGYTF
TRBJ1-3	few	TRBV5-1	.	TGCGCCAGCAGCTTGGCGGGGGGCGCATTTGGAAACACCATATATTTT	CASSLAGGAFGNTIYF
TRBJ2-7	.	TRBV28	.	TGTGCCAGCAGTTTCGGTAAGGACAGAATATACGAGCAGTACTTC	CASSFGKDRIYEQYF
TRBJ1-2	.	TRBV9	TRBD1	TGTGCCAGCAGCTCTCGACAGGGGACGAGTGGCTACACCTTC	CASSSRQGTSGYTF
TRBJ1-2	.	TRBV19	.	TGTGCCAGTAGTATAGCCCCCGGGCTCGGTGGCTACACCTTC	CASSIAPGLGGYTF
TRBJ2-1	.	TRBV27	.	TGTGCCAGCAGTTTAATACCGATATCCTACAATGAGCAGTTCTTC	CASSLIPISYNEQFF
TRBJ1-5	.	TRBV18	TRBD1	TGTGCCAGCTCAGCAGGACAGGGCCGAAATCAGCCCCAGCATTTT	CASSAGQGRNQPQHF
TRBJ2-7	.	TRBV6-5	TRBD1	TGTGCCAGCAGTCCGGGACAGGGGGTCCCCCGGCAGTACTTC	CASSPGQGVPRQYF
TRBJ2-1	.	TRBV2	.	TGTGCCAGCAGGGAACTGGGGGGAGGTGAGCAGTTCTTC	CASRELGGGEQFF
TRBJ2-7	.	TRBV18	TRBD2	TGTGCCAGCTCACCAACTAGCGGGGGTAGATACGAGCAGTACTTC	CASSPTSGGRYEQYF
TRBJ2-6	.	TRBV6-5	.	TGTGCCAGCAGTTACCCCCTAGGATCTGGGGCCAACGTCCTGACTTTC	CASSYPLGSGANVLTF
TRBJ2-7	.	TRBV27	.	TGTGGTGACGGGGAGGACTCGCTCTACGAGCAGTACTTC	CGDGEDSLYEQYF
TRBJ1-2	.	TRBV6-1	TRBD1	TGTGCCAGCCTCTTGGGACAGGGGGCCTCTGGTGGCTACACCTTC	CASLLGQGASGGYTF
TRBJ2-5	.	TRBV5-1	.	TGCGCCAGCAGCTTGGGAGGAGTTCAAGAGACCCAGTACTTC	CASSLGGVQETQYF
TRBJ2-3	.	TRBV7-9	TRBD2	TGTGCCAGCAGCCCTCTAGCGGGGGTAGCAGATACGCAGTATTTT	CASSPLAGVADTQYF
TRBJ2-7	.	TRBV5-1	.	TGCGCCAGCAGCTTTCTAACAGGACCCTACGAGCAGTACTTC	CASSFLTGPYEQYF
TRBJ1-3	few	TRBV14	.	TGTGCCAGCAGCCTCCTTGGAAACACCATATATTTT	CASSLLGNTIYF
TRBJ2-5	few	TRBV19	TRBD1	TGTGCCAGTAGTACGCTGTCCGGGACAGGGGAAGAGACCCAGTACTTC	CASSTLSGTGEETQYF
TRBJ2-3	.	TRBV5-5	.	TGTGCCAGTTACACACGAGATACGCAGTATTTT	CASYTRDTQYF
TRBJ1-2	.	TRBV5-1	.	TGCGCCAGCAGCTTGTGGTCCGGGGTCCACTACACCTTC	CASSLWSGVHYTF
TRBJ1-1	.	TRBV5-1	TRBD1	TGCGCCAGCAGCTTCCGGACAGGGGTGAACACTGAAGCTTTCTTT	CASSFRTGVNTEAFF
TRBJ2-7	.	TRBV7-6	TRBD1	TGTGCCAGCAGCTTAAGAGCGCAGGGGGCTAACGAGCAGTACTTC	CASSLRAQGANEQYF
TRBJ1-1	.	TRBV30	.	TGTGCCTGGAGTGTACGCTCGGGGATTCGGCTGAACACTGAAGCTTTCTTT	CAWSVRSGIRLNTEAFF
TRBJ2-5	.	TRBV7-9	TRBD2	TGTGCCAGCCGTACTAGCGGGAGACCACTCCAGACCCAGTACTTC	CASRTSGRPLQTQYF
TRBJ1-1	few	TRBV7-2	.	TGTGCCAGCAGCTTAGTCGGGCAAACTGAAGCTTTCTTT	CASSLVGQTEAFF
TRBJ2-1	.	TRBV11-2	.	TGTGCCAGCAGCTATGACGGGGGGCTATTCTACAATGAGCAGTTCTTC	CASSYDGGLFYNEQFF
TRBJ2-1	.	TRBV11-1	.	TGTGCCAGCAGCGACTACGGAAATGAGCAGTTCTTC	CASSDYGNEQFF
TRBJ1-5	.	TRBV13	TRBD1	TGTGCCAGCAGCTCCTCTCTCGACAGGGGGCTAGGCAATCAGCCCCAGCATTTT	CASSSSLDRGLGNQPQHF
TRBJ2-7	.	TRBV7-9	.	TGTGCCAGCAGCTCCTCGGGGGTTTCGTCCTACGAGCAGTACTTC	CASSSSGVSSYEQYF
TRBJ2-3	few	TRBV19	.	TGTGCCAGTAGTATCTCGATCACAGATACGCAGTATTTT	CASSISITDTQYF
TRBJ2-5	.	TRBV18	.	TGTGCCAGCTCACTGAATGGGGAGACCCAGTACTTC	CASSLNGETQYF
TRBJ2-2	.	TRBV9	.	TGTGCCAGCAGCGTAGGGAGTACCGGGGAGCTGTTTTTT	CASSVGSTGELFF
TRBJ2-3	.	TRBV12-5	.	TGTGCTAGTGGTTCCTCAGGACTCCGCACAGATACGCAGTATTTT	CASGSSGLRTDTQYF
TRBJ1-4	.	TRBV7-2	.	TGTGCCAGCAGACAACGAGTAGCAACTAATGAAAAACTGTTTTTT	CASRQRVATNEKLFF
TRBJ2-1	.	TRBV19	.	TGTGCCACTTCTAATAGGAATGAGCAGTTCTTC	CATSNRNEQFF
TRBJ2-6	.	TRBV4-2	.	TGTGCCAGCAGCCAAGATAAGGGGCTGGGATCTGGGGCCAACGTCCTGACTTTC	CASSQDKGLGSGANVLTF
TRBJ2-1	.	TRBV6-4	.	TGTGCCAGCAGTCCCTCCCACACCGACAATGAGCAGTTCTTC	CASSPSHTDNEQFF
TRBJ1-2	once	TRBV6-5	.	TGTGCCAGCAGTTACTCGAGCAGGGAGTATGGCTACACCTTC	CASSYSSREYGYTF
TRBJ1-4	.	TRBV9	.	TGTGCCAGCAGCGTAGGGGGTTTAGGGCCCCGGGAAAAACTGTTTTTT	CASSVGGLGPREKLFF